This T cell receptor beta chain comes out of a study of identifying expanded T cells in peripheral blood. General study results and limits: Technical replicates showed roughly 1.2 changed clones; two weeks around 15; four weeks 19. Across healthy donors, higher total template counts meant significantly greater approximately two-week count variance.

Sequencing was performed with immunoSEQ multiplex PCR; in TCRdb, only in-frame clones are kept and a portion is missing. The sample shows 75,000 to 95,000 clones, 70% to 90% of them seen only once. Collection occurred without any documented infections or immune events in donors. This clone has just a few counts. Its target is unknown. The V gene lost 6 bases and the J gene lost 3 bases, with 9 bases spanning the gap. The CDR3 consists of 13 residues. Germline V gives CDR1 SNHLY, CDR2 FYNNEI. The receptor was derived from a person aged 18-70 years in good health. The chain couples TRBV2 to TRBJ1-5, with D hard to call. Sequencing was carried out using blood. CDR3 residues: CASRREFNQPQHF. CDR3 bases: TGTGCCAGCAGGAGGGAGTTCAATCAGCCCCAGCATTTT.